Below are 16 T cell receptor beta chains sequenced from a single sample in a study of cytomegalovirus exposure and HLA in healthy donors. 13 Jbeta primers and 60 Vbeta primers were used for the PCR. Libraries were prepared by immunoSEQ multiplex PCR; TCRdb keeps only in-frame clonotypes and omits some of them. The sample records about 160,000 clones, roughly 85% being singletons. The specimen was PBMCs. The receptors stem from a man aged 18 to 29 in good health and CMV-seropositive.

The chain couples TRBV28 to TRBJ2-1, with 8 bases matching TRBD1. V dropped 7 bases and J dropped 2; count of bases not matched to a gene: 10. Germline values: CDR1 MDHEN, CDR2 SYDVKM. The CDR3 length is 16 residues. For the CDR3, the DNA is TGTGCCAGCATCCCCCCTGGGGACAGGACCTACAATGAGCAGTTCTTC. Translated, it gives CASIPPGDRTYNEQFF. Looking up the rest from reference TRBV28 and TRBJ2-1 gives the full variable domain: DVKVTQSSRYLVKRTGEKVFLECVQDMDHENMFWYRQDPGLGLRLIYFSYDVKMKEKGDIPEGYSVSREKKERFSLILESASTNQTSMYLCASIPPGDRTYNEQFFGPGTRLTVL.

V usage is TRBV28 and J usage is TRBJ2-1, with D unresolved. Trimming took off 1 base at V and 7 bases at J, with 5 bases between the two ends. Germline V gene lookup returns CDR1 MDHEN and CDR2 SYDVKM. This CDR3 is 12 amino acids long. The CDR3 DNA sequence: TGTGCCAGCAGTTTATCCGCGAATGAGCAGTTCTTC. This encodes CASSLSANEQFF.

The V gene is TRBV11-1, the J gene TRBJ1-1; no definite D call. This CDR3 is 12 amino acids long. Per the germline V gene, CDR1 is SGHAT and CDR2 is FQDESV (reference sequence). Between the trimmed V and J ends, which lost 4 bases and 0 bases, there was a span of 3 bases. The CDR3 sequence: CASSSMNTEAFF. In nucleotides, the CDR3 is TGTGCCAGCAGCTCAATGAACACTGAAGCTTTCTTT.

The chain employs TRBV18 and TRBJ2-7, with 10 bases lining up with TRBD2. V gave up 5 bases and J gave up 6 bases; unmatched junction bases: 7. Germline values: CDR1 KGHSH, CDR2 LQKENI. This CDR3 spans 14 amino acids. The chain's CDR3 is CASSALAGDAEQYF. Written as DNA, the CDR3 is TGTGCCAGCTCAGCGCTAGCGGGAGATGCCGAGCAGTACTTC.

This chain uses TRBV6-1 with TRBJ2-5; 8 bases map to TRBD2. The CDR3 has 13 amino acids. CDR1 and CDR2 (germline): MNHNS, SASEGT. The CDR3 protein is CVTAGVTQETQYF. DNA of the CDR3: TGTGTCACAGCGGGGGTTACACAAGAGACCCAGTACTTC.

The chain links TRBV6-6 to TRBJ2-7, with 7 bases matching TRBD1. Trimming at V came to 0 bases and at J to 3 bases, leaving 2 bases not matched to a gene. CDR1 and CDR2 from the germline V gene are MNHNY and SVGAGI (reference sequence). The CDR3 length is 14 residues. The CDR3 loop reads CASSYSAGGYEQYF. CDR3 coding DNA: TGTGCCAGCAGTTACTCGGCAGGGGGCTACGAGCAGTACTTC.

This clone appeared once. The genes are TRBV4-3 and TRBJ2-5; 8 bases line up with TRBD2. With 0 bases clipped from V and 4 bases from J, the junction kept 4 bases outside the gene matches. The CDR3 totals 15 residues. Germline lookup yields CDR1 LGHNA and CDR2 YSLEER. The CDR3 DNA is TGCGCCAGCAGCCAAGACGGGAGGGGGGCAGAGACCCAGTACTTC. It translates to CASSQDGRGAETQYF.

The chain couples TRBV7-6 to TRBJ2-7; 7 bases are shared with TRBD1. The CDR3 is 15 residues long. Germline trimming cut 3 bases from V and 0 bases from J; bases unmatched to any gene: 5. Germline V gene data show CDR1 as SGHVS and CDR2 as FNYEAQ. CDR3 coding DNA: TGTGCCAGCAGCTTGGAGACAGGGTACTCCTACGAGCAGTACTTC. Translated, it gives CASSLETGYSYEQYF.

This clone was seen repeatedly, ten times or more. The chain is built from TRBV11-2 and TRBJ1-2; 12 bases are a match to TRBD1. Unmatched junction bases numbered 3, after V lost 8 bases and J lost 8 bases. Germline CDR1 and CDR2: SGHAT and FQNNGV. The CDR3 runs to 12 residues. The CDR3 sequence is CASGTGGRGYTF. The CDR3 DNA follows: TGTGCCAGCGGGACAGGGGGCCGGGGCTACACCTTC.

The J gene is TRBJ2-2, the V gene TRBV5-1; D might be TRBD1 (5 bases). The germline V and J ends were trimmed by 0 bases and 0 bases, with 9 bases remaining between them. The V gene's germline CDR1 is SGHRS and CDR2 YFSETQ. There are 16 residues in the CDR3. The CDR3 protein is CASSLVGATNTGELFF. CDR3 nucleotide sequence: TGCGCCAGCAGCTTGGTAGGGGCCACGAACACCGGGGAGCTGTTTTTT.

This clone has only a few counts. V and J are TRBV27 and TRBJ2-7; D not resolved. Trimming took 6 bases from V and 6 from J, leaving 9 bases between them. The germline V gene has CDR1 MNHEY and CDR2 SMNVEV (reference sequence). The length of the CDR3 is 11 residues. The CDR3 DNA sequence: TGTGCCAGCAGGCTAGGCTCCGAGCAGTACTTC. Its protein product is CASRLGSEQYF.

The chain combines TRBV6-6 with TRBJ1-1; 7 bases are a match to TRBD1. J gave up 0 bases and V 3 bases, and 4 bases lay outside the gene matches. The length of the CDR3 is 15 residues. Germline V CDR1 and CDR2: MNHNY, SVGAGI (reference sequence). For the CDR3, the DNA is TGTGCCAGCAGTTATATGACAGGGATGAACACTGAAGCTTTCTTT. This codes for CASSYMTGMNTEAFF.

V usage is TRBV5-1 and J usage is TRBJ1-6; TRBD1 might be the D (5 bases). The CDR3 has 15 amino acids. Germline V lookup: CDR1 SGHRS, CDR2 YFSETQ. Trimming took 6 bases from V and 3 from J, leaving 13 bases between them. The CDR3 coding sequence is TGCGCCAGCAACCTCTTTGACAGCTATAATTCACCCCTCCACTTT. It translates to CASNLFDSYNSPLHF.

The chain uses TRBV28 and TRBJ2-7, with TRBD1 matching 9 bases. The CDR3 has 17 amino acids. The V gene end was trimmed by 2 bases and the J gene end by 3 bases; junction bases not matched to a gene: 11. Per germline, CDR1 MDHEN and CDR2 SYDVKM. CDR3 residues: CASSLGRTGASIYEQYF. In DNA form, the CDR3 reads TGTGCCAGCAGTTTAGGCAGGACAGGGGCAAGTATCTACGAGCAGTACTTC.

This clone was seen more than once but under ten times. Within the sample, other DNA sequences also encode this same CDR3. V usage is TRBV6-5 and J usage is TRBJ1-5; tentatively, D is TRBD1 (5 bases). CDR1 MNHEY and CDR2 SVGAGI come from the germline V gene. CDR3 length: 13 residues. The V end lost 3 bases, the J end lost 7 bases, and 10 bases lay between the germline ends. The CDR3 loop is CASSYGGGQPQHF. CDR3 DNA: TGTGCCAGCAGTTATGGCGGGGGACAGCCCCAGCATTTT.

The chain joins TRBV6-5 to TRBJ2-7, with TRBD1 matching 10 bases. The V segment lost 2 bases and the J segment 2 bases; nucleotides outside the gene matches: 3. This CDR3 is built from 15 residues. CDR1 is MNHEY, CDR2 SVGAGI, per germline. Written as DNA, the CDR3 is TGTGCCAGCAGTTACCGGGACAGGGGTACCTACGAGCAGTACTTC. Its translation: CASSYRDRGTYEQYF.